The clone carrying this T cell receptor beta chain was picked up one time. The target antigen is unknown. The data are from a study of post-analysis software for immune sequencing data. As for the study in general: Progressive-relapsing, secondary progressive and relapsing-remitting multiple sclerosis were among the disease courses included.

Study-level points and caveats: Controls significantly exceeded multiple sclerosis patients in normalized Chao1 diversity. Roughly 5 TRBV segments (TRBV5-6, TRBV5-1 and TRBV20-1 among them) occurred more frequently in patients than in controls. The authors found that F measure strongly co-clustered same-batch samples.

Unique-molecular-identifier-tagged TCR beta cDNA libraries were used. The T cell input of about 0.95 to 11 million gave around 450,000 cDNA molecules. TCRdb called the PCR reads again in MiXCR, with one record for every CDR3 protein. The table records about 820,000 distinct CDR3 sequences, 53% of them present only once. CDR1 and CDR2 from the germline V gene are SGHDN and FVKESK. There are 11 residues in the CDR3. Trimming took off 4 bases at V and 7 bases at J, with 8 bases between the two ends. V usage is TRBV14 and J usage is TRBJ2-7; D unclear. The sequencing input was blood. This TCR was sampled from a girl aged 10-17 years with multiple sclerosis. CDR3 bases: TGTGCCAGCAGCCCCCTTGTTGAGCAGTACTTC. Its translation is CASSPLVEQYF.